The 27 T cell receptor beta chains in this list originate from one sample, sequenced in a study of T-cell reconstitution after alpha-beta-depleted transplantation in children. During its preparation, the TCRbeta library received unique molecular identifiers. TCRdb reanalysed the PCR reads using MiXCR and keeps one entry per CDR3 protein. The data hold roughly 120,000 distinct CDR3 sequences, with approximately 22% observed a single time. The sample here was PBMCs, mostly from graft donor cells, taken 180 days after TCRalphabeta/CD19-depleted stem cell transplant. The receptors stem from a male patient aged 2 to 10 who had a stem cell transplant for chronic granulomatous disease, so the T cells may come from the graft donor.

This clonotype appeared many times. The rearrangement links TRBV12-3 or TRBV12-4 to TRBJ2-1; 7 bases agree with TRBD2. The length of the CDR3 is 16 residues. V lost 3 bases, J lost 0 bases, and 5 bases stayed unmatched. CDR3 region: CASSFGGGPSYNEQFF. In nucleotides, the CDR3 is TGTGCCAGCAGTTTTGGGGGAGGGCCCTCCTACAATGAGCAGTTCTTC.

This clonotype has a count of ten or more. This chain joins TRBV12-3 or TRBV12-4 and TRBJ1-2, with D unclear. V dropped 1 base and J dropped 0 bases, with 6 bases sitting between them. The CDR3 length is 14 residues. The CDR3: CASSLVGSNYGYTF. The DNA of the CDR3 is TGTGCCAGCAGTTTAGTTGGCTCTAACTATGGCTACACCTTC.

This clonotype was counted only a few times. This sequence joins TRBV20-1 and TRBJ2-5; TRBD2 aligns across 12 bases. The V segment lost 2 bases and the J segment 4 bases; nucleotides outside the gene matches: 5. This CDR3 spans 15 amino acids. Germline-derived CDR1 and CDR2 are DFQATT and SNEGSKA (reference sequence). CDR3 in DNA: TGCAGTGCTAGATCTCCGGGACTAGCGGGAGAGACCCAGTACTTC. Translating it yields CSARSPGLAGETQYF.

In this sample, this clonotype turned up many times. This rearrangement joins TRBV6-5 to TRBJ1-1, with D unresolved. This CDR3 comprises 14 residues. The germline gives CDR1 MNHEY, CDR2 SVGAGI. V was pared by 4 bases and J by 6 bases, with 15 bases between. The CDR3 region is CASSSPGDRAEAFF. The CDR3 region has the DNA TGTGCCAGCAGTTCCCCCGGGGATCGAGCTGAAGCTTTCTTT.

The sample holds a few counts of this clonotype. V usage is TRBV20-1 and J usage is TRBJ2-3; 8 positions agree with TRBD2. V was clipped by 5 bases and J by 5 bases; unmatched bases: 6. Per germline, CDR1 DFQATT and CDR2 SNEGSKA (reference sequence). The CDR3 extends over 13 amino acids. The CDR3: CSAPGRARDTQYF. The CDR3 bases are TGCAGTGCTCCCGGGAGGGCGAGAGATACGCAGTATTTT.

The chain recombines TRBV7-2 with TRBJ2-3; the match to TRBD2 covers 9 bases. Per the germline V gene, CDR1 is SGHTA and CDR2 is FQGNSA. V was clipped by 4 bases and J by 13 bases; unmatched bases: 6. The CDR3 runs 12 residues. DNA for the CDR3: TGTGCCAGCAGCTCCCCTAGCGGGAAGAAGTATTTT. Its protein is CASSSPSGKKYF.

The genes are TRBV12-3 or TRBV12-4 and TRBJ2-2; D remains unclear. Trimming stripped 1 base from V and 0 bases from J, with 9 bases between. The CDR3 runs to 16 residues. CDR3 bases: TGTGCCAGCAGTTTAGGCAGCCCAACGAACACCGGGGAGCTGTTTTTT. Its translation is CASSLGSPTNTGELFF.

The chain recombines TRBV20-1 with TRBJ2-1; 9 positions agree with TRBD2. This CDR3 region has 14 residues. V lost 3 bases, J lost 4 bases, and 4 bases stayed unmatched. Germline V CDR1 and CDR2: DFQATT, SNEGSKA (reference sequence). In DNA, the CDR3 is TGCAGTGCTAGTGGGCGGGAGGGGTACAATGAGCAGTTCTTC. This sequence encodes CSASGREGYNEQFF.

This clonotype has a handful of counts. The chain employs TRBV5-1 and TRBJ2-2; unclear D gene. Germline loops: CDR1 SGHRS, CDR2 YFSETQ. V lost 1 base and J lost 0, with 16 bases in between. CDR3 size: 18 residues. The CDR3 sequence is CASSLWARTFANTGELFF. CDR3 in DNA: TGCGCCAGCAGCTTGTGGGCCAGGACCTTCGCGAACACCGGGGAGCTGTTTTTT.

This clonotype was seen at least ten times. The chain recombines TRBV20-1 with TRBJ1-1, with D perhaps matching TRBD1 (5 bases). The germline CDR1 and CDR2 sequences are DFQATT and SNEGSKA (reference sequence). V shed 1 base and J shed 2 bases, with 11 bases lying between them. This CDR3 contains 14 residues. The CDR3 DNA is TGCAGTGCTAGAGGCTGGGACCGCAACACTGAAGCTTTCTTT. It translates to CSARGWDRNTEAFF.

V is TRBV12-3 or TRBV12-4 and J is TRBJ2-7; D is unclear. The CDR3 length is 12 residues. V lost 5 bases, J lost 6 bases, and 11 bases lay in between. CDR3 DNA sequence: TGTGCCAGCAGTAATGGGTTGATCGAGCAGTACTTC. Translated, it gives CASSNGLIEQYF.

On this clonotype: Germline is not matched at one junction end, which may reflect a read error. The V and J genes are TRBV4-3 and TRBJ2-5; the D gene is possibly TRBD2 (5 bases). There are 13 residues in the CDR3. Germline loops: CDR1 LGHNA, CDR2 YSLEER. This CDR3 reads CASSPSRDRAILF. The CDR3 DNA follows: TGCGCCAGCAGCCCCTCGAGGGATCGCGCAATTTTGTTC.

This clonotype was recorded at least ten times. The chain is built from TRBV20-1 and TRBJ2-1, with D maybe TRBD2 (5 bases). Germline CDR1 reads DFQATT; CDR2 reads SNEGSKA (reference sequence). V dropped 3 bases and J dropped 0 bases, with 9 bases sitting between them. The CDR3 totals 14 residues. The CDR3, as DNA: TGCAGTGCTAGCCCGGGATCCTCCTACAATGAGCAGTTCTTC. Protein product: CSASPGSSYNEQFF.

A few counts support this clonotype. The chain links TRBV7-8 to TRBJ1-1, with D possibly being TRBD1 (6 bases). V shed 5 bases and J shed 3 bases, with 16 bases lying between them. The CDR3 is made up of 15 amino acids. CDR1 is SGHVS and CDR2 is FQNEAQ in the germline V gene. This CDR3 is CASSPLRGMDTEAFF. The CDR3 coding sequence is TGTGCCAGCAGCCCACTCAGGGGCATGGACACTGAAGCTTTCTTT.

This clonotype showed up many times. The chain carries TRBV18 and TRBJ2-7; 10 bases are a match to TRBD1. The V segment lost 3 bases and the J segment 2 bases; nucleotides outside the gene matches: 10. This CDR3 contains 17 residues. Per germline, CDR1 KGHSH and CDR2 LQKENI. CDR3 nucleotide sequence: TGTGCCAGCTCACCTCTTTCACCCGGGACAGGGGCCTACGAGCAGTACTTC. Its protein product is CASSPLSPGTGAYEQYF.

Ten or more counts support this clonotype. The chain is built from TRBV9 and TRBJ2-1; the D is unclear. CDR1 is SGDLS and CDR2 is YYNGEE in the germline V gene. The V gene lost 3 bases and the J gene lost 7 bases, with 5 bases spanning the gap. This CDR3 is 11 amino acids long. The CDR3 is CASSDRNEQFF. The CDR3 DNA reads TGTGCCAGCAGCGACCGTAATGAGCAGTTCTTC.

The chain joins TRBV5-1 to TRBJ2-3; no clear D. Trimming took off 4 bases at V and 0 bases at J, with 9 bases between the two ends. Germline V gives CDR1 SGHRS, CDR2 YFSETQ. This CDR3 contains 14 residues. CDR3 DNA: TGCGCCAGCAGCAACGGGCCCAGCACAGATACGCAGTATTTT. Amino acids: CASSNGPSTDTQYF.

The chain combines TRBV9 with TRBJ2-5; D gene uncertain. Germline CDR1 SGDLS, CDR2 YYNGEE. The CDR3 has 13 residues. Trimming pared 0 bases from V and 2 bases from J, leaving 5 bases between. The CDR3 DNA reads as TGTGCCAGCAGCGTAGATCCACAAGAGACCCAGTACTTC. Translation gives CASSVDPQETQYF.

This clonotype was counted many times. V and J are TRBV15 and TRBJ2-5; 7 bases line up with TRBD1. The CDR3 runs 12 residues. Germline V gene sequence: CDR1 LNHNV, CDR2 YYDKDF (reference sequence). V shed 8 bases, J shed 1 base, and the junction held 1 base outside the gene matches. Here the CDR3 reads CATRDSQETQYF. The CDR3 DNA sequence: TGTGCCACCCGGGACAGCCAAGAGACCCAGTACTTC.

The chain recombines TRBV4-2 with TRBJ2-1; 14 bases match TRBD2. The CDR3 runs 17 residues. Germline trimming cut 5 bases from V and 8 bases from J; bases unmatched to any gene: 11. Germline V CDR1 and CDR2: LGHNA, YNFKEQ. CDR3 coding DNA: TGTGCCAGCAGCGGCCGACGACTAGCGGGGGGGCCCGATGAGCAGTTCTTC. Translating gives CASSGRRLAGGPDEQFF.

This clonotype has more than one count but fewer than ten. The chain recombines TRBV20-1 with TRBJ2-1; D possibly corresponds to TRBD1 (5 bases). This CDR3 has 11 residues. Germline V lookup: CDR1 DFQATT, CDR2 SNEGSKA (reference sequence). The V gene lost 3 bases and the J gene lost 10 bases, with 10 bases spanning the gap. CDR3 protein: CSASLRGEQFF. The CDR3 nucleotides are TGCAGTGCTAGTTTAAGGGGAGAGCAGTTCTTC.

The chain combines TRBV29-1 with TRBJ2-1; TRBD1 might be the D (6 bases). The length of the CDR3 is 13 residues. From germline, CDR1 is SQVTM and CDR2 ANQGSEA. Trimming removed 4 bases at V and 6 bases at J, with 13 bases between. In DNA form, the CDR3 reads TGCAGCGTTGTTAGTTCAGGGGTCAATGAGCAGTTCTTC. This gives the protein CSVVSSGVNEQFF.

A few counts support this clonotype. The chain has TRBV20-1 and TRBJ1-5; weak D call: TRBD1 (5 bases). The germline V gene has CDR1 DFQATT and CDR2 SNEGSKA (reference sequence). The CDR3 extends over 15 amino acids. The V gene lost 4 bases and the J gene lost 0 bases, with 13 bases spanning the gap. CDR3 nucleotides: TGCAGTGCTACTCTCACGACAGCTAGCAATCAGCCCCAGCATTTT. Translating gives CSATLTTASNQPQHF.

The chain joins TRBV18 to TRBJ2-1; tentative D call: TRBD1 (5 bases). V dropped 8 bases and J dropped 8 bases, with 16 bases sitting between them. The CDR3 contains 13 residues. CDR1 and CDR2 (germline): KGHSH, LQKENI. CDR3 nucleotides: TGTGCCAGCCAGTCCCTAATGGGGCATGAGCAGTTCTTC. It yields the protein CASQSLMGHEQFF.

This clonotype was found a few times. V usage is TRBV10-3 and J usage is TRBJ2-3; D not resolved. The CDR3 runs 11 residues. Per germline, CDR1 ENHRY and CDR2 SYGVKD. Trimming removed 9 bases from V and 6 bases from J, with 10 bases in between. CDR3 loop: CAISMIDTQYF. CDR3 bases: TGTGCCATTTCGATGATCGATACGCAGTATTTT.

The V gene is TRBV11-2, the J gene TRBJ1-1; D remains ambiguous. V was cut by 1 base and J by 2 bases, with 20 bases left in between. CDR3 length equals 18 residues. CDR1 is SGHAT and CDR2 is FQNNGV in the germline V gene. For the CDR3, the DNA is TGTGCCAGCAGCTTAGTGGGAGGGCAATACTCTGTAAACACTGAAGCTTTCTTT. Its translation is CASSLVGGQYSVNTEAFF. The full variable domain, completed using reference TRBV11-2 and TRBJ1-1, is EAGVAQSPRYKIIEKRQSVAFWCNPISGHATLYWYQQILGQGPKLLIQFQNNGVVDDSQLPKDRFSAERLKGVDSTLKIQPAKLEDSAVYLCASSLVGGQYSVNTEAFFGQGTRLTVV.

Many counts were recorded for this clonotype. V is TRBV12-3 or TRBV12-4 and J is TRBJ2-3; TRBD1 is a possible D gene (5 bases). Deletions cut 4 bases from V and 1 base from J, with 9 bases between. This CDR3 has 14 amino acids. The CDR3 reads CASSYRSGTDTQYF. DNA for the CDR3: TGTGCCAGCAGTTACAGGTCTGGCACAGATACGCAGTATTTT.